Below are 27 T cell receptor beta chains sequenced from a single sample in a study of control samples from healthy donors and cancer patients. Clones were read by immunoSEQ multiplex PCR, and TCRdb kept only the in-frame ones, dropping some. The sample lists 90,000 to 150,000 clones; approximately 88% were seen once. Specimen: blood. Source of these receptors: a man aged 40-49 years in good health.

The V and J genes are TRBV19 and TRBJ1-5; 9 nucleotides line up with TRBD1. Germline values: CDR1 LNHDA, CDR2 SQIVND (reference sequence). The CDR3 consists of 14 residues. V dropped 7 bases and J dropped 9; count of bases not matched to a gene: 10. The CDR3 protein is CASTAGTGFLPQHF. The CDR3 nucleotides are TGTGCCAGTACCGCCGGGACAGGGTTTTTGCCCCAGCATTTT.

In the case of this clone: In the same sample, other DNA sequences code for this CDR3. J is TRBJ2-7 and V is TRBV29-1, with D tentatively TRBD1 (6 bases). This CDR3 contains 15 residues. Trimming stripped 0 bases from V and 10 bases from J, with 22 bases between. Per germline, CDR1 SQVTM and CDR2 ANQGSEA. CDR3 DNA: TGCAGCGTTGAAGAACTCTTCGATTCAGGGGTGGGTCAGTACTTC. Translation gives CSVEELFDSGVGQYF.

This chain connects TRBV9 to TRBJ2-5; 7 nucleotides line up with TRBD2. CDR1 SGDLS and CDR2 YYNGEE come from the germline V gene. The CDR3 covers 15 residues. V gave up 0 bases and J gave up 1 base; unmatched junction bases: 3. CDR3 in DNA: TGTGCCAGCAGCGTAGATCGCGGGAGCCAAGAGACCCAGTACTTC. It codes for CASSVDRGSQETQYF.

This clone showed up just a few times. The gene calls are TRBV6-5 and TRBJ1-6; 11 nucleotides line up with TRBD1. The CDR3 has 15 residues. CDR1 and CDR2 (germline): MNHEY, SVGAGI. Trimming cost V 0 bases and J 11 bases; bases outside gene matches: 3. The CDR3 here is CASSYSRTGGPPLHF. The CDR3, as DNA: TGTGCCAGCAGTTACTCGAGGACAGGGGGCCCACCCCTCCACTTT.

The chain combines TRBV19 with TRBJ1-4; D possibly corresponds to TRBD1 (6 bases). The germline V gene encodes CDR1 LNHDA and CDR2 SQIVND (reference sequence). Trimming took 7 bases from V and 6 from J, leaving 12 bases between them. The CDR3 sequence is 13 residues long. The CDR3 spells CASKVQGHEKLFF. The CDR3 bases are TGTGCCAGTAAGGTTCAGGGGCATGAAAAACTGTTTTTT.

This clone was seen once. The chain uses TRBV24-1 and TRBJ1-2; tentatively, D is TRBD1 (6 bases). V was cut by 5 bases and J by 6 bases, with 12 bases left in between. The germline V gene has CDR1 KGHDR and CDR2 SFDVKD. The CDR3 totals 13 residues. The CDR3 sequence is CATSGSTGNGYTF. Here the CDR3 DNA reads TGTGCCACCAGTGGTTCAACAGGGAATGGCTACACCTTC.

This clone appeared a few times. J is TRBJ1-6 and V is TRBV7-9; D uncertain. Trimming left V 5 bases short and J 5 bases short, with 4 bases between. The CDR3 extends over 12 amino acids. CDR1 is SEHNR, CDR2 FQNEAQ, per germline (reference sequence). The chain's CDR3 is CASSLNNSPLHF. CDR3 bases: TGTGCCAGCAGCCTAAATAATTCACCCCTCCACTTT.

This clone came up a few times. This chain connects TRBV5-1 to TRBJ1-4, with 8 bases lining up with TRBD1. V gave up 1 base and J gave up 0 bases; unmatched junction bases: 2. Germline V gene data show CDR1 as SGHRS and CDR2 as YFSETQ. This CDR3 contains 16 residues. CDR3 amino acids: CASSLTGGTTNEKLFF. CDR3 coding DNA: TGCGCCAGCAGCTTGACAGGGGGGACAACTAATGAAAAACTGTTTTTT.

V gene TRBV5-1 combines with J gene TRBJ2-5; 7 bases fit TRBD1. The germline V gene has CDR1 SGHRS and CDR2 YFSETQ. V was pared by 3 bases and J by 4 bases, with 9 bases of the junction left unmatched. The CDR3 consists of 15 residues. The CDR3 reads CASSSFTGERETQYF. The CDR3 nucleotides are TGCGCCAGCAGCTCCTTCACAGGGGAGCGAGAGACCCAGTACTTC.

DNA for the CDR3: TGTGCCAGTAGTCGCTCCGGGGTGTGGACTGAAGCTTTCTTT. This gives the protein CASSRSGVWTEAFF. The chain links TRBV19 to TRBJ1-1; D unclear. This CDR3 is built from 14 residues. Germline CDR1 is LNHDA and CDR2 is SQIVND (reference sequence). V dropped 5 bases and J dropped 5 bases, with 15 bases sitting between them.

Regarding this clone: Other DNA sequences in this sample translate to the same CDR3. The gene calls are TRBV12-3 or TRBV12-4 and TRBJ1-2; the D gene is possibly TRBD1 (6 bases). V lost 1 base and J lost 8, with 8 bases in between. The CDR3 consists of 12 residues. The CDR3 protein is CASSLDRVGYTF. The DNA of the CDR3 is TGTGCCAGCAGTTTAGACAGGGTCGGCTACACCTTC.

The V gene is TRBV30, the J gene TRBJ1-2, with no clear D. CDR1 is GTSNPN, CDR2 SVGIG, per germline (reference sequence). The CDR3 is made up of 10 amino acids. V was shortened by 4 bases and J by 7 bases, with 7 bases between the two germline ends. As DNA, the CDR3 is TGTGCCTGGACGGGGTTTGGCTACACCTTC. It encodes CAWTGFGYTF.

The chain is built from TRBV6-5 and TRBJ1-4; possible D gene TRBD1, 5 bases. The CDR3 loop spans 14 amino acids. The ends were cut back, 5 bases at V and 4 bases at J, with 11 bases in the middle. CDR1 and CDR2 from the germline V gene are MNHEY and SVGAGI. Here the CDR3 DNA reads TGTGCCAGCAGTCCCAGGGCGGATAATGAAAAACTGTTTTTT. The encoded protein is CASSPRADNEKLFF.

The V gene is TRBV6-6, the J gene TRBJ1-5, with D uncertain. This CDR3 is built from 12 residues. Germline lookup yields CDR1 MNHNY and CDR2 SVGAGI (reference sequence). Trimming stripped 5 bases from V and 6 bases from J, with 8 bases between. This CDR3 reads CASSGVVQPQHF. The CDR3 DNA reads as TGTGCCAGCAGTGGAGTGGTTCAGCCCCAGCATTTT.

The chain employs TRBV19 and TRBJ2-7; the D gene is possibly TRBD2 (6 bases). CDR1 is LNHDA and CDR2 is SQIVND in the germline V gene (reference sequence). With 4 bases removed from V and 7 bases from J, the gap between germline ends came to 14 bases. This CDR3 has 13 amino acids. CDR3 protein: CASSTLAGREQYF. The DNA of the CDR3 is TGTGCCAGTAGTACCCTGGCGGGGAGGGAGCAGTACTTC.

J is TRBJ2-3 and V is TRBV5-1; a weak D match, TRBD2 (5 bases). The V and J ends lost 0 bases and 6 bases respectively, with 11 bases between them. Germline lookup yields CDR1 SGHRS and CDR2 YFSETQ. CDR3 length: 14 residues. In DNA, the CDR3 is TGCGCCAGCAGCTTGGATACTAGTGCGGATACGCAGTATTTT. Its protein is CASSLDTSADTQYF.

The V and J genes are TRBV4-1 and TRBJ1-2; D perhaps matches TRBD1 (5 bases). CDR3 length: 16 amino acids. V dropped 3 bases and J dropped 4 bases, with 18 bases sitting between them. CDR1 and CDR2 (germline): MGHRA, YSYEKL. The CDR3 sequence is CASSHSQTRGSYGYTF. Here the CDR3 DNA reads TGCGCCAGCAGCCATTCCCAGACGCGGGGGAGCTATGGCTACACCTTC.

The CDR3 DNA is TGCGCCAGCAGTGCCGGGAATTCACCCCTCCACTTT. This translates into CASSAGNSPLHF. The rearrangement links TRBV10-1 to TRBJ1-6, with D unresolved. Trimming took 4 bases from V and 7 from J, leaving 5 bases between them. There are 12 residues in the CDR3. Germline values: CDR1 WNHNN, CDR2 SYGVQD (reference sequence).

CDR3 sequence reads: CASSPTGANEQFF. The DNA for the CDR3 is TGTGCCAGCAGCCCGACAGGGGCGAATGAGCAGTTCTTC. This sequence joins TRBV7-9 and TRBJ2-1, with 8 bases identical to TRBD1. Germline trimming cut 5 bases from V and 7 bases from J; bases unmatched to any gene: 4. CDR3 length: 13 amino acids. CDR1 is SEHNR and CDR2 is FQNEAQ in the germline V gene (reference sequence).

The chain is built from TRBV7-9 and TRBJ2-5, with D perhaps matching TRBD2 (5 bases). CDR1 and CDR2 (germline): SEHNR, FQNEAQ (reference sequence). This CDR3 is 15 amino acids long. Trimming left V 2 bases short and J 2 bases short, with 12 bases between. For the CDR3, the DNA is TGTGCCAGCAGCTTAAAAGGAGGACCTCAAGAGACCCAGTACTTC. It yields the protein CASSLKGGPQETQYF.

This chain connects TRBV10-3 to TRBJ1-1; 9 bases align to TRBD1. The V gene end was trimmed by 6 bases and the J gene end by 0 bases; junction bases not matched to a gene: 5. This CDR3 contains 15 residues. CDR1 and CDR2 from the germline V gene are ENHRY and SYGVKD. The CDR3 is CAISSRQGVNTEAFF. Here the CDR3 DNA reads TGTGCCATCAGCTCAAGACAGGGGGTGAACACTGAAGCTTTCTTT.

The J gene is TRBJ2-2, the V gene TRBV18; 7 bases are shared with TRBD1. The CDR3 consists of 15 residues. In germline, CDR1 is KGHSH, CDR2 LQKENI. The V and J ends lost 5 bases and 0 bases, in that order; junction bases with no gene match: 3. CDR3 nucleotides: TGTGCCAGCTCATCCGGGACAGCGAACACCGGGGAGCTGTTTTTT. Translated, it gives CASSSGTANTGELFF. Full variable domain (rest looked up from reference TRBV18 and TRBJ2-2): NAGVMQNPRHLVRRRGQEARLRCSPMKGHSHVYWYRQLPEEGLKFMVYLQKENIIDESGMPKERFSAEFPKEGPSILRIQQVVRGDSAAYFCASSSGTANTGELFFGEGSRLTVL.

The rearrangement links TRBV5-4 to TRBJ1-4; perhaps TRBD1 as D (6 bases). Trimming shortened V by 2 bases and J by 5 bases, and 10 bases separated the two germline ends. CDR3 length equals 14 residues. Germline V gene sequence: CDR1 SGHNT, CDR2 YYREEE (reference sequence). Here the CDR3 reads CASSFGGANEKLFF. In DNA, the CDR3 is TGTGCCAGCAGCTTTGGGGGGGCAAATGAAAAACTGTTTTTT.

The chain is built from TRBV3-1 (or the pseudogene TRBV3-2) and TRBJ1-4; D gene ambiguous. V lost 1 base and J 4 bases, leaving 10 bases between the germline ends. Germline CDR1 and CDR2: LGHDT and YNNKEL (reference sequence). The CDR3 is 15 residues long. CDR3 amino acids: CASSQGSGLNEKLFF. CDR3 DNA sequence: TGTGCCAGCAGCCAAGGGAGTGGCCTTAATGAAAAACTGTTTTTT.

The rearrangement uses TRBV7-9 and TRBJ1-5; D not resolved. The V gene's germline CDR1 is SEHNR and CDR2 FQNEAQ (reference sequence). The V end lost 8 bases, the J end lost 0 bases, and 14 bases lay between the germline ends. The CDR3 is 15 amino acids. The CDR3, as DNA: TGTGCCAGCGGCCAGGACGGGAATAGCAATCAGCCCCAGCATTTT. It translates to CASGQDGNSNQPQHF. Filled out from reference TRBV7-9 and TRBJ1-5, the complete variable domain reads DTGVSQNPRHKITKRGQNVTFRCDPISEHNRLYWYRQTLGQGPEFLTYFQNEAQLEKSRLLSDRFSAERPKGSFSTLEIQRTEQGDSAMYLCASGQDGNSNQPQHFGDGTRLSIL.

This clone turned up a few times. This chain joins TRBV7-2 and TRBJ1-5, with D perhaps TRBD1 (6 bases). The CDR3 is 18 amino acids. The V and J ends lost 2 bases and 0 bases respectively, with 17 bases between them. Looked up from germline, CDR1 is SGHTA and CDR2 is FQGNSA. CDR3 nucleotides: TGTGCCAGCAGCTTAAGGAACAGGGAATTTTATAGCAATCAGCCCCAGCATTTT. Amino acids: CASSLRNREFYSNQPQHF.

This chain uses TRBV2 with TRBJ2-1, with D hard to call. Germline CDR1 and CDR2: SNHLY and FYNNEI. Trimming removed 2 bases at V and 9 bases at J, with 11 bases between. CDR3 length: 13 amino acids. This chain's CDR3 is CASSENPRIEQFF. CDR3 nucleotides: TGTGCCAGCAGTGAAAACCCCCGCATTGAGCAGTTCTTC.